This is a list of T cell receptor beta chains from one sample in a study of T cell changes during pregnancy in multiple sclerosis. Sequencing was performed with immunoSEQ multiplex PCR; in TCRdb, only in-frame clones are kept and a portion is missing. Of 60,000 to 65,000 clones listed, 80% to 95% were seen once; the top ten hold roughly 2.5%. The sample in question was peripheral blood, obtained in the second trimester of pregnancy. These receptors came from a female donor in good health, enrolled as a control in a pregnancy study. CDR3s include the opening cysteine and the closing phenylalanine or tryptophan. Fields, in order: D gene, clone size, V gene, CDR3 protein. The D gene is left open where the match is weak. Not every row has a clone size; where given, it reads once, few, many or a size class.

D gene: .; clone size: once; V gene: TRBV15; CDR3 protein: CATSRPAGLPTGELFF
D gene: TRBD1; clone size: once; V gene: TRBV2; CDR3 protein: CASRQTGGKMDTQYF
D gene: .; clone size: .; V gene: TRBV30; CDR3 protein: CAWSVQTPKETQYF
D gene: TRBD2; clone size: .; V gene: TRBV19; CDR3 protein: CASRSSGGKNIQYF
D gene: .; clone size: .; V gene: TRBV7-2; CDR3 protein: CASSLAGGSDTQYF
D gene: .; clone size: .; V gene: TRBV6-5; CDR3 protein: CASSYKAGRRDTQYF
D gene: .; clone size: .; V gene: TRBV25-1; CDR3 protein: CASSVTGYSYEQYF
D gene: .; clone size: .; V gene: TRBV29-1; CDR3 protein: CSGAGLHEQYF
D gene: TRBD2; clone size: .; V gene: TRBV9; CDR3 protein: CASSSSEGLAGANVLTF
D gene: .; clone size: .; V gene: TRBV7-9; CDR3 protein: CASSLAGVRGEQYF
D gene: TRBD1; clone size: few; V gene: TRBV6-6; CDR3 protein: CASSYDGTGGNEQFF
D gene: .; clone size: .; V gene: TRBV27; CDR3 protein: CASSLWPEKSSYEQYF
D gene: .; clone size: .; V gene: TRBV19; CDR3 protein: CASSIGDRLAYSNQPQHF
D gene: .; clone size: .; V gene: TRBV19; CDR3 protein: CASSISGNQETQYF
D gene: .; clone size: .; V gene: TRBV5-1; CDR3 protein: CASSLGHRVQETQYF
D gene: TRBD2; clone size: .; V gene: TRBV10-1; CDR3 protein: CASIGLAGGAYEQYF
D gene: .; clone size: .; V gene: TRBV10-1; CDR3 protein: CASSESGGQETQYF
D gene: .; clone size: once; V gene: TRBV5-6; CDR3 protein: CASSRGSGPLGGEQFF
D gene: TRBD1; clone size: .; V gene: TRBV5-1; CDR3 protein: CASSHPGQGTYEQYF
D gene: TRBD2; clone size: .; V gene: TRBV7-3; CDR3 protein: CASTPAGGRDTQYF
D gene: TRBD2; clone size: .; V gene: TRBV6-4; CDR3 protein: CASSVASGSNIQYF
D gene: TRBD1; clone size: .; V gene: TRBV28; CDR3 protein: CASRDTGGQETQYF
D gene: TRBD2; clone size: .; V gene: TRBV4-1; CDR3 protein: CASSPAGGSYEQYF
D gene: TRBD1; clone size: .; V gene: TRBV11-1; CDR3 protein: CASSETDRVFYEQYF
D gene: .; clone size: .; V gene: TRBV7-2; CDR3 protein: CASSYTRPVAGSPLHF
D gene: TRBD1; clone size: once; V gene: TRBV6-1; CDR3 protein: CASSEQGARGYTF
D gene: .; clone size: .; V gene: TRBV4-3; CDR3 protein: CASSQDYAIVGRGIHF
D gene: TRBD1; clone size: .; V gene: TRBV5-1; CDR3 protein: CASSPGTGYTGELFF
D gene: TRBD1; clone size: .; V gene: TRBV5-1; CDR3 protein: CASSLAGTGVGEQYF
D gene: .; clone size: .; V gene: TRBV4-2; CDR3 protein: CASSSLGVEQYF
D gene: .; clone size: .; V gene: TRBV6-1; CDR3 protein: CASSGHSSPKGRQYF
D gene: TRBD1; clone size: .; V gene: TRBV5-4; CDR3 protein: CASSWGPSGGSGANVLTF
D gene: .; clone size: .; V gene: TRBV11-1; CDR3 protein: CASSLEAGKTYEQYF
D gene: TRBD1; clone size: .; V gene: TRBV4-1; CDR3 protein: CASSRDRAVEAFF
D gene: .; clone size: .; V gene: TRBV20-1; CDR3 protein: CSASRGDTQYF
D gene: .; clone size: .; V gene: TRBV5-1; CDR3 protein: CASSLQGGGLNEKLFF
D gene: .; clone size: .; V gene: TRBV2; CDR3 protein: CASSELEGQETQYF
D gene: .; clone size: .; V gene: TRBV20-1; CDR3 protein: CSARRDEKLFF
D gene: .; clone size: .; V gene: TRBV10-3; CDR3 protein: CATHASQGETQYF
D gene: .; clone size: .; V gene: TRBV2; CDR3 protein: CASSPRTNYGYTF
D gene: .; clone size: .; V gene: TRBV7-8; CDR3 protein: CASSLAQGRTDTQYF
D gene: TRBD1; clone size: .; V gene: TRBV7-3; CDR3 protein: CASAGQANTGELFF
D gene: .; clone size: .; V gene: TRBV7-2; CDR3 protein: CASGPGTHSYNEQFF
D gene: TRBD1; clone size: .; V gene: TRBV9; CDR3 protein: CASSPGGTYEQYF
D gene: TRBD1; clone size: .; V gene: TRBV6-6; CDR3 protein: CASSYYGTGKETQYF
D gene: .; clone size: .; V gene: TRBV28; CDR3 protein: CASSSSDKSGNTIYF
D gene: .; clone size: .; V gene: TRBV5-8; CDR3 protein: CASSLYNQPQHF